These 13 T cell receptor beta chains were sequenced from one sample in a study of T cells in localized non-small cell lung cancer (dated by TCRdb to between 2020 and 2021). Libraries were prepared through the immunoSEQ multiplex PCR assay. TCRdb took over this immuneACCESS table, retaining in-frame rearrangements with V and J assigned. Such tables are incomplete; in checked studies, under half of the missing clones stem from an unresolved V gene, and the remainder is unexplained. Present in this sample are some 2,900 clones, around 21% of which were seen just once. Of the sample, 9.5% to 12% falls within the top ten clones. Specimen: normal lung tissue next to the tumor, collected before any cancer treatment. The receptor set was obtained from a woman aged 40-69 years with stage I lung adenocarcinoma.

The chain recombines TRBV7-2 with TRBJ1-4; D not resolved. Germline CDR1 is SGHTA and CDR2 is FQGNSA. CDR3 size: 13 residues. V shed 5 bases and J shed 0 bases, with 4 bases lying between them. The CDR3 loop is CASSRATNEKLFF. The CDR3 DNA reads as TGTGCCAGCAGCCGCGCAACTAATGAAAAACTGTTTTTT.

The V call is TRBV11-3, the J call TRBJ1-1, with D uncertain. Trimming took off 5 bases at V and 0 bases at J, with 10 bases between the two ends. CDR1 and CDR2 (germline): SGHNT, YENEEA. The CDR3 runs to 14 residues. The CDR3 sequence: CASSELALNTEAFF. CDR3 in DNA: TGTGCCAGCAGCGAACTCGCCTTGAACACTGAAGCTTTCTTT. Variable domain in full (rest from reference TRBV11-3 and TRBJ1-1): EAGVVQSPRYKIIEKKQPVAFWCNPISGHNTLYWYLQNLGQGPELLIRYENEEAVDDSQLPKDRFSAERLKGVDSTLKIQPAELGDSAVYLCASSELALNTEAFFGQGTRLTVV.

This clone was seen only a few times. The J gene is TRBJ2-2, the V gene TRBV9; a possible D gene is TRBD2 (5 bases). V was trimmed by 0 bases and J by 0 bases, leaving 9 bases between them. From germline, CDR1 is SGDLS and CDR2 YYNGEE. The CDR3 covers 16 residues. The CDR3 region has the DNA TGTGCCAGCAGCGTAGCACCGGGGACGAACACCGGGGAGCTGTTTTTT. It specifies CASSVAPGTNTGELFF.

This clone was seen only a few times. The chain links TRBV6-8 to TRBJ2-3, with D possibly TRBD2 on 6 matching bases. The germline gives CDR1 MNHGY, CDR2 SAAAGT. The CDR3 is 16 residues long. The ends were cut back, 2 bases at V and 0 bases at J, with 12 bases in the middle. The CDR3 nucleotides read TGTGCCAGCAGTTACGGGAGGCTAGCGAGCACAGATACGCAGTATTTT. Its protein product is CASSYGRLASTDTQYF.

The chain has TRBV10-1 and TRBJ2-3; 7 positions agree with TRBD1. This CDR3 has 14 residues. Germline loops: CDR1 WNHNN, CDR2 SYGVQD (reference sequence). V lost 6 bases and J lost 2; bases outside the gene matches: 5. The CDR3 sequence: CASSTGTVTDTQYF. The CDR3 nucleotides are TGCGCCAGCAGCACCGGGACAGTCACAGATACGCAGTATTTT.

The table lists this clone with a few counts. The gene calls are TRBV28 and TRBJ2-3, with 12 bases fitting TRBD2. The CDR3 loop spans 18 amino acids. Germline V gene lookup returns CDR1 MDHEN and CDR2 SYDVKM. With 6 bases clipped from V and 8 bases from J, the junction kept 18 bases outside the gene matches. CDR3 DNA: TGTGCCAGCAGCGCCTGGACTAGCGGGACGACACGCAGGGGTACGCAGTATTTT. Protein product: CASSAWTSGTTRRGTQYF.

In its sample, this clone was seen a few times. The chain joins TRBV11-3 to TRBJ2-3, with TRBD1 matching 9 bases. Germline V gene lookup returns CDR1 SGHNT and CDR2 YENEEA. The CDR3 consists of 17 residues. After removal of 5 bases from V and 4 bases from J, the junction contained 13 bases not matched to a gene. This CDR3 reads CASSPTIGRQGADTQYF. The CDR3 nucleotides are TGTGCCAGCAGCCCCACAATAGGACGACAGGGGGCAGATACGCAGTATTTT. Looking up the rest from reference TRBV11-3 and TRBJ2-3 gives the full variable domain: EAGVVQSPRYKIIEKKQPVAFWCNPISGHNTLYWYLQNLGQGPELLIRYENEEAVDDSQLPKDRFSAERLKGVDSTLKIQPAELGDSAVYLCASSPTIGRQGADTQYFGPGTRLTVL.

This clone occurred a few times. V usage is TRBV11-3 and J usage is TRBJ2-3; D call uncertain. The V end lost 0 bases, the J end lost 7 bases, and 11 bases lay between the germline ends. This CDR3 comprises 14 residues. Germline CDR1 is SGHNT and CDR2 is YENEEA. CDR3: CASSLDSGLNTQYF. Here the CDR3 DNA reads TGTGCCAGCAGCTTAGACTCAGGTTTAAATACGCAGTATTTT.

This clone was picked up one time. The chain is built from TRBV28 and TRBJ1-5; perhaps TRBD1 as D (6 bases). Germline V gene data show CDR1 as MDHEN and CDR2 as SYDVKM. The V end lost 5 bases, the J end lost 6 bases, and 17 bases lay between the germline ends. This CDR3 is 15 amino acids long. CDR3 sequence: CASSANNRVGQPQHF. Here the CDR3 DNA reads TGTGCCAGCAGTGCTAACAACAGGGTCGGTCAGCCCCAGCATTTT.

This clone was found a few times. The chain combines TRBV6-8 with TRBJ2-3; perhaps TRBD2 as D (5 bases). V was pared by 5 bases and J by 3 bases, with 18 bases between. CDR1 MNHGY and CDR2 SAAAGT come from the germline V gene. The CDR3 totals 16 residues. For the CDR3, the DNA is TGTGCCAGCAGTAGCCGAGCAGGAGGAGCGACAGATACGCAGTATTTT. It encodes CASSSRAGGATDTQYF.

CDR3 sequence (DNA): TGTGCCAGCAGTTACTCGCGGACTAGCGGGAGCACAGATACGCAGTATTTT. It encodes CASSYSRTSGSTDTQYF. The chain carries TRBV6-8 and TRBJ2-3, with 11 bases identical to TRBD2. Germline V lookup: CDR1 MNHGY, CDR2 SAAAGT. Unmatched junction bases numbered 2, after V lost 0 bases and J lost 0 bases. CDR3 length: 17 residues.

This clone was counted only a few times. The rearrangement links TRBV19 to TRBJ2-1; possibly TRBD2 for D (6 bases). Germline V gene sequence: CDR1 LNHDA, CDR2 SQIVND (reference sequence). The CDR3 length is 14 residues. V was trimmed by 4 bases and J by 9 bases, leaving 16 bases between them. The DNA of the CDR3 is TGTGCCAGTAGTAGCCCGGCGGGGCCGGGTGAGCAGTTCTTC. Amino acid sequence: CASSSPAGPGEQFF.

The chain recombines TRBV19 with TRBJ1-5, with a possible D match to TRBD1 (5 bases). Germline assignment: CDR1 LNHDA and CDR2 SQIVND (reference sequence). With 5 bases removed from V and 6 bases from J, the gap between germline ends came to 14 bases. The CDR3 is made up of 14 amino acids. As DNA, the CDR3 is TGTGCCAGTAGTCTGGGTAACGGGGCTCAGCCCCAGCATTTT. Translation: CASSLGNGAQPQHF.